The clone carrying this TCR beta chain has just a few counts. Its antigen is as yet unknown. The data derive from a study of beta chain features in type 1 diabetes. The study reverse transcribed the entire isolated RNA, so it sequenced expressed TCRB transcripts. Clones were sequenced by immunoSEQ multiplex PCR, and TCRdb holds only the in-frame ones, with some missing. Seen here are 640,000 or so clones, roughly an eighth observed once, and the top ten hold 0.035% to 0.045%. General study findings and limits: Moderate but significant shortening of TCRB CDR3s was recorded in all four CD4+ subsets from Type 1 diabetes patients.

The sequencing input was naive CD4+ T cells from blood. The source is a man aged 18 to 30 with type 1 diabetes.

The CDR3 loop reads CASSLAGQGSHEQYF. In DNA form, the CDR3 reads TGTGCCAGCAGCTTAGCGGGACAGGGTTCCCACGAGCAGTACTTC. The rearrangement links TRBV7-6 to TRBJ2-7, with TRBD1 matching 9 bases. This CDR3 region has 15 residues. The V gene's germline CDR1 is SGHVS and CDR2 FNYEAQ. V gave up 0 bases and J gave up 5 bases; unmatched junction bases: 5.